The clone carrying this TCR beta chain showed up just once. The data were taken from a study of shared clonotypes between healthy human individuals. Positive CCR7 selection of CD45RO-negative cells yielded the naive CD8 cells, and terminally differentiated effector memory CD45RA+ cells were excluded. The healthy adult donors were HIV-negative and reported no recent acute infections or vaccinations. Profiled with immunoSEQ multiplex PCR; TCRdb holds only in-frame clones, not every one. The sample holds some 2.1 million clones; about 95% are singletons and the top ten take around 1.1%. Sequences were obtained from naive CD8+ T cells sorted from blood. This sequence was found in a man younger than 35 in good health.

The CDR3 protein is CASRQGLADAGELFF. The CDR3 region has the DNA TGTGCCAGCAGGCAGGGACTAGCAGACGCCGGGGAGCTGTTTTTT. The chain carries TRBV6-6 and TRBJ2-2, with 9 bases lining up with TRBD2. In germline, CDR1 is MNHNY, CDR2 SVGAGI (reference sequence). After removal of 6 bases from V and 6 bases from J, the junction contained 8 bases not matched to a gene. The CDR3 totals 15 residues.